The 19 T cell receptor beta chains reported below all come from one sample, sequenced in a study of shared clonotypes between healthy human individuals (dated by TCRdb to the early 2020s). Libraries were prepared through the immunoSEQ multiplex PCR assay. Entries here come from immuneACCESS through TCRdb and include only in-frame sequences with V and J called. Some clones fail to appear in such tables; in the studies checked, an unresolved V gene covers under half of the shortfall, and the cause of the remainder is unknown. A total of roughly 1.5 million clones appear in this sample, 95% to 99% of them only once. The leading ten clones occupy 0.4% to 0.45% of the sample. The sequenced sample consisted of naive CD4+ T cells sorted from blood. This sample's cell subset or site label indicates: CD45RA+ positively selected. These receptors were obtained from a man aged 25-40 years in good health.

The chain recombines TRBV4-3 with TRBJ2-7; D is possibly TRBD2 (6 bases). Germline CDR1 LGHNA, CDR2 YSLEER. V lost 1 base, J lost 5 bases, and 12 bases lay in between. The CDR3 consists of 14 residues. CDR3 coding DNA: TGCGCCAGCAGCCAAGCTCCAACTAGCAACGAGCAGTACTTC. Translation: CASSQAPTSNEQYF.

The gene calls are TRBV29-1 and TRBJ1-2; D not resolved. Trimming took 3 bases from V and 7 from J, leaving 9 bases between them. Germline CDR1 reads SQVTM; CDR2 reads ANQGSEA. The CDR3 contains 11 residues. CDR3 DNA sequence: TGCAGCGTTGAGGGGTCGGGTGGCTACACCTTC. Translated: CSVEGSGGYTF.

The chain recombines TRBV18 with TRBJ1-2; no firm D call. Looked up from germline, CDR1 is KGHSH and CDR2 is LQKENI. The CDR3 sequence is 16 residues long. Trimming cost V 3 bases and J 12 bases, with 26 bases left between them. CDR3: CASSPSAGTDREGHTF. For the CDR3, the DNA is TGTGCCAGCTCACCGTCTGCTGGCACCGACCGGGAGGGCCACACCTTC.

The chain has TRBV15 and TRBJ2-1; the D gene is possibly TRBD2 (5 bases). Germline V gene lookup returns CDR1 LNHNV and CDR2 YYDKDF (reference sequence). The CDR3 is made up of 13 amino acids. With 0 bases removed from V and 8 bases from J, the gap between germline ends came to 8 bases. CDR3 sequence (DNA): TGTGCCACCAGCAGAGATCGGGGAGATGAGCAGTTCTTC. The encoded protein is CATSRDRGDEQFF. The variable domain in full, completed from reference TRBV15 and TRBJ2-1, reads DAMVIQNPRYQVTQFGKPVTLSCSQTLNHNVMYWYQQKSSQAPKLLFHYYDKDFNNEADTPDNFQSRRPNTSFCFLDIRSPGLGDTAMYLCATSRDRGDEQFFGPGTRLTVL.

About this clone: Compared with germline, one end of the junction differs, possibly owing to a read error. The chain is built from TRBV14 and TRBJ1-2; D is ambiguous. From germline, CDR1 is SGHDN and CDR2 FVKESK. There are 16 residues in the CDR3. The CDR3 loop reads CASSQDLRRKNSGYTF. DNA of the CDR3: TGTGCCAGCAGCCAAGATCTCAGGAGGAAGAACTCTGGCTACACCTTC. Combining the CDR3 with reference TRBV14 and TRBJ1-2 gives the whole variable domain EAGVTQFPSHSVIEKGQTVTLRCDPISGHDNLYWYRRVMGKEIKFLLHFVKESKQDESGMPNNRFLAERTGGTYSTLKVQPAELEDSGVYFCASSQDLRRKNSGYTFGSGTRLTVV.

This sequence joins TRBV7-2 and TRBJ2-2; D call uncertain. Per the germline V gene, CDR1 is SGHTA and CDR2 is FQGNSA. This CDR3 has 13 amino acids. V was shortened by 3 bases and J by 6 bases, with 8 bases between the two germline ends. CDR3: CASSLPFAGELFF. CDR3 nucleotides: TGTGCCAGCAGCTTGCCCTTCGCCGGGGAGCTGTTTTTT.

The chain couples TRBV19 to TRBJ2-5; D gene uncertain. Germline V CDR1 and CDR2: LNHDA, SQIVND (reference sequence). CDR3 length equals 13 residues. V lost 6 bases and J lost 5, with 13 bases in between. The CDR3 nucleotides are TGTGCCAGTAGCGGCAAAAAATCGGAGACCCAGTACTTC. Its translation: CASSGKKSETQYF.

The rearrangement uses TRBV5-1 and TRBJ2-1; D is uncertain. The V end lost 1 base, the J end lost 5 bases, and 13 bases lay between the germline ends. The CDR3 totals 15 residues. Looked up from germline, CDR1 is SGHRS and CDR2 is YFSETQ. CDR3 coding DNA: TGCGCCAGCAGCTTGAATCTGGGTAGAAACAATGAGCAGTTCTTC. Its protein product is CASSLNLGRNNEQFF.

The V call is TRBV2, the J call TRBJ2-7; the D is unclear. V was cut by 5 bases and J by 7 bases, with 18 bases left in between. Germline assignment: CDR1 SNHLY and CDR2 FYNNEI. The CDR3 has 14 amino acids. For the CDR3, the DNA is TGTGCCAGCAGTAGCTCGACCGGAAACTTAGAGCAGTACTTC. The encoded protein is CASSSSTGNLEQYF.

The rearrangement joins TRBV19 to TRBJ2-1; D could derive from TRBD1 or TRBD2 (6 bases each). The CDR3 runs to 16 residues. Trimming pared 6 bases from V and 9 bases from J, leaving 24 bases between. Looked up from germline, CDR1 is LNHDA and CDR2 is SQIVND (reference sequence). This CDR3 reads CASRGPRGLGESEQFF. DNA for the CDR3: TGTGCCAGTAGGGGACCTCGGGGGCTAGGGGAGAGTGAGCAGTTCTTC.

This chain connects TRBV28 to TRBJ2-3; D unresolved. From germline, CDR1 is MDHEN and CDR2 SYDVKM. The V end lost 6 bases, the J end lost 8 bases, and 15 bases lay between the germline ends. The CDR3 loop spans 13 amino acids. CDR3 coding DNA: TGTGCCAGCAGCTACAAGCCTCTCGCTACGCAGTATTTT. Translated, it gives CASSYKPLATQYF.

The chain couples TRBV5-1 to TRBJ2-4, with D maybe TRBD2 (6 bases). The germline V gene has CDR1 SGHRS and CDR2 YFSETQ. The CDR3 has 15 residues. Between the trimmed V and J ends, which lost 0 bases and 6 bases, there was a span of 13 bases. In DNA form, the CDR3 reads TGCGCCAGCAGCTTGGCCGGGGACTTTTCAAACATTCAGTACTTC. Translating gives CASSLAGDFSNIQYF.

The V gene is TRBV9, the J gene TRBJ1-1; no clear D. Germline lookup yields CDR1 SGDLS and CDR2 YYNGEE. With 0 bases removed from V and 0 bases from J, the gap between germline ends came to 21 bases. The CDR3 length is 19 residues. CDR3 residues: CASSVGTKVPGLLNTEAFF. CDR3 DNA: TGTGCCAGCAGCGTAGGGACGAAGGTCCCTGGACTGCTGAACACTGAAGCTTTCTTT.

The gene calls are TRBV11-3 and TRBJ2-1, with 10 bases identical to TRBD1. Losses at the gene ends were 1 base for V and 9 bases for J; bases not matched to a gene: 15. This CDR3 contains 18 residues. The germline V gene has CDR1 SGHNT and CDR2 YENEEA. The chain's CDR3 is CASSLGQGASETFREQFF. DNA of the CDR3: TGTGCCAGCAGCTTAGGACAGGGGGCTTCGGAGACTTTTCGTGAGCAGTTCTTC.

This chain joins TRBV28 and TRBJ2-1, with 9 bases that match TRBD2. With V trimmed by 2 bases and J by 5 bases, 10 bases remained unmatched. The CDR3 extends over 17 amino acids. Germline values: CDR1 MDHEN, CDR2 SYDVKM. CDR3 in amino acids: CASSLIAGVLANNEQFF. As DNA, the CDR3 is TGTGCCAGCAGTTTAATAGCGGGAGTTCTTGCAAACAATGAGCAGTTCTTC. The whole variable domain, filled in from reference TRBV28 and TRBJ2-1, reads DVKVTQSSRYLVKRTGEKVFLECVQDMDHENMFWYRQDPGLGLRLIYFSYDVKMKEKGDIPEGYSVSREKKERFSLILESASTNQTSMYLCASSLIAGVLANNEQFFGPGTRLTVL.

This clone was seen once. The gene calls are TRBV7-8 and TRBJ2-2; 7 nucleotides agree with TRBD1. The CDR3 has 20 residues. Germline loops: CDR1 SGHVS, CDR2 FQNEAQ. V lost 5 bases to trimming and J lost 0 bases; unmatched junction nucleotides: 18. The CDR3 region is CASSHIYRGRGRANTGELFF. In DNA form, the CDR3 reads TGTGCCAGCAGCCATATATACAGGGGTAGGGGACGGGCGAACACCGGGGAGCTGTTTTTT. The full variable domain, rest sourced from reference TRBV7-8 and TRBJ2-2, is GAGVSQSPRYKVAKRGQDVALRCDPISGHVSLFWYQQALGQGPEFLTYFQNEAQLDKSGLPSDRFFAERPEGSVSTLKIQRTQQEDSAVYLCASSHIYRGRGRANTGELFFGEGSRLTVL.

The V call is TRBV5-5, the J call TRBJ1-2, with D hard to call. Between the trimmed V and J ends, which lost 4 bases and 4 bases, there was a span of 5 bases. This CDR3 is 11 amino acids long. Germline V lookup: CDR1 SGHKS, CDR2 YYEKEE (reference sequence). The CDR3: CASSTSYGYTF. The CDR3 DNA is TGTGCCAGCAGCACCTCCTATGGCTACACCTTC.

In this sample, this clone turned up once. The rearrangement links TRBV2 to TRBJ2-7; weak D call: TRBD2 (6 bases). CDR3 length: 14 residues. Trimming stripped 6 bases from V and 6 bases from J, with 18 bases between. CDR1 SNHLY and CDR2 FYNNEI come from the germline V gene. CDR3 sequence (DNA): TGTGCCAGCAGGTCCGACGGGAGCGGCTCCGAGCAGTACTTC. Translating gives CASRSDGSGSEQYF.

V usage is TRBV6-5 and J usage is TRBJ1-1; D is undetermined. The CDR3 is 15 amino acids. The V gene's germline CDR1 is MNHEY and CDR2 SVGAGI. The germline V and J ends were trimmed by 0 bases and 5 bases, with 13 bases remaining between them. CDR3 in amino acids: CASSYSTHPRTEAFF. The CDR3, as DNA: TGTGCCAGCAGTTACTCGACACACCCCCGGACTGAAGCTTTCTTT.